These 27 T cell receptor beta chains originate from one sample sequenced in a study of blood T cell repertoires in COVID-19 (dated by TCRdb to 2020 to 2021). Libraries were made using the immunoSEQ multiplex PCR assay. Imported from immuneACCESS, the table was reduced by TCRdb to in-frame sequences with V and J called. These copies leave out some clones; in studies compared against another copy, an unresolved V gene accounts for under half, and the cause of the remainder is not known. This sample lists a few hundred thousand clones; approximately 89% were detected once. Approximately 7.8% of the sample comes from the top ten. The source material was peripheral blood. These receptors all stem from a woman aged 50 to 60 who had recovered from COVID-19.

This rearrangement joins TRBV28 to TRBJ2-7, with D unclear. Trimming stripped 6 bases from V and 0 bases from J, with 3 bases between. Looked up from germline, CDR1 is MDHEN and CDR2 is SYDVKM. The CDR3 contains 11 residues. CDR3 protein: CASSNSYEQYF. CDR3 nucleotide sequence: TGTGCCAGCAGCAACTCCTACGAGCAGTACTTC.

The rearrangement uses TRBV14 and TRBJ1-5; D not resolved. The CDR3 totals 12 residues. CDR1 is SGHDN and CDR2 is FVKESK in the germline V gene. V lost 4 bases, J lost 7 bases, and 8 bases lay in between. CDR3 nucleotides: TGTGCCAGCAGCCTGGGCGACCAGCCCCAGCATTTT. Its translation is CASSLGDQPQHF.

V is TRBV7-2 and J is TRBJ2-1; a possible D gene is TRBD2 (6 bases). Looked up from germline, CDR1 is SGHTA and CDR2 is FQGNSA. Between the trimmed V and J ends, which lost 5 bases and 4 bases, there was a span of 18 bases. The CDR3 extends over 16 amino acids. CDR3 amino acids: CASSILGGRGYNEQFF. CDR3 nucleotides: TGTGCCAGCAGCATCCTGGGGGGACGTGGGTACAATGAGCAGTTCTTC.

CDR3 in amino acids: CAWSALDEQYF. CDR3 coding DNA: TGTGCCTGGAGCGCTTTAGACGAGCAGTACTTC. The chain uses TRBV30 and TRBJ2-7; D ambiguous. CDR3 length equals 11 residues. Germline values: CDR1 GTSNPN, CDR2 SVGIG (reference sequence). V lost 3 bases and J lost 5, with 8 bases in between.

The chain recombines TRBV10-3 with TRBJ2-7; 7 nucleotides agree with TRBD2. CDR3 length: 12 amino acids. V shed 4 bases, J shed 5 bases, and the junction held 2 bases outside the gene matches. The germline gives CDR1 ENHRY, CDR2 SYGVKD. The CDR3 nucleotides are TGTGCCATCAGTGGGGGAGGGAACGAGCAGTACTTC. Translated, it gives CAISGGGNEQYF.

For the CDR3, the DNA is TGTGCCACCAGCAGGGAAGGACAGTACGAGCAGTACTTC. It yields the protein CATSREGQYEQYF. The chain links TRBV15 to TRBJ2-7, with a tentative D call TRBD1 (6 bases). The CDR3 is made up of 13 amino acids. Per the germline V gene, CDR1 is LNHNV and CDR2 is YYDKDF (reference sequence). V was pared by 3 bases and J by 4 bases, with 10 bases between.

J is TRBJ2-3 and V is TRBV5-1; 7 bases are shared with TRBD1. After removal of 5 bases from V and 4 bases from J, the junction contained 10 bases not matched to a gene. The germline CDR1 and CDR2 sequences are SGHRS and YFSETQ. The CDR3 runs 15 residues. This CDR3 is CASRGDSEGPDTQYF. For the CDR3, the DNA is TGCGCCAGCAGAGGGGACAGCGAGGGCCCAGATACGCAGTATTTT.

V usage is TRBV5-6 and J usage is TRBJ2-5, with a tentative D call TRBD2 (6 bases). Germline lookup yields CDR1 SGHDT and CDR2 YYEEEE. The CDR3 is 16 amino acids. Trimming took 5 bases from V and 4 from J, leaving 21 bases between them. CDR3 region: CASRGYGGLMGETQYF. As DNA, the CDR3 is TGTGCCAGCAGAGGATACGGAGGGCTAATGGGAGAGACCCAGTACTTC.

The chain employs TRBV28 and TRBJ2-5; D might be TRBD2 (5 bases). The CDR3 loop spans 17 amino acids. From germline, CDR1 is MDHEN and CDR2 SYDVKM. Trimming left V 5 bases short and J 3 bases short, with 22 bases between. This CDR3 reads CASSQGGPGLGEETQYF. The DNA for the CDR3 is TGTGCCAGCAGTCAAGGCGGGCCGGGCCTCGGGGAAGAGACCCAGTACTTC.

The chain joins TRBV5-1 to TRBJ2-3; 7 bases are shared with TRBD2. The CDR3 has 16 residues. V was clipped by 5 bases and J by 2 bases; unmatched bases: 11. From germline, CDR1 is SGHRS and CDR2 YFSETQ. CDR3 in amino acids: CASSKPRDYYTDTQYF. The CDR3, as DNA: TGCGCCAGCAGTAAACCCCGGGACTATTACACAGATACGCAGTATTTT.

This clone was recorded only once. CDR3 in amino acids: CASTETGFYNEQFF. CDR3 nucleotide sequence: TGTGCCAGCACCGAGACAGGGTTCTACAATGAGCAGTTCTTC. V gene TRBV2 combines with J gene TRBJ2-1, with 7 bases that match TRBD1. Trimming took 7 bases from V and 3 from J; bases not matched to a gene: 6. The CDR3 contains 14 residues. Germline V gene data show CDR1 as SNHLY and CDR2 as FYNNEI.

This rearrangement joins TRBV6-1 to TRBJ2-5; possible D gene TRBD2, 6 bases. CDR3 length equals 15 residues. Germline-derived CDR1 and CDR2 are MNHNS and SASEGT. Trimming left V 1 base short and J 5 bases short, with 14 bases between. The CDR3 region has the DNA TGTGCCAGCAGTGAAGTAGGCGGAGGGGAGGAGACCCAGTACTTC. Its protein product is CASSEVGGGEETQYF.

The rearrangement joins TRBV7-9 to TRBJ1-2; D gene uncertain. The CDR3 runs 12 residues. Trimming left V 3 bases short and J 8 bases short, with 10 bases between. Per the germline V gene, CDR1 is SEHNR and CDR2 is FQNEAQ (reference sequence). DNA of the CDR3: TGTGCCAGCAGCTTCGATAGTCTGGGCTACACCTTC. It codes for CASSFDSLGYTF.

V gene TRBV4-1 combines with J gene TRBJ1-1; 8 positions agree with TRBD1. V trimming: 0 bases; J trimming: 4 bases; junction bases outside the gene matches: 13. The length of the CDR3 is 18 residues. The germline V gene encodes CDR1 MGHRA and CDR2 YSYEKL. This chain's CDR3 is CASSQDEETGVFGTEAFF. CDR3 in DNA: TGCGCCAGCAGCCAAGATGAAGAGACAGGGGTGTTTGGCACTGAAGCTTTCTTT.

The CDR3 loop reads CASTVSGQGRGEQYF. In nucleotides, the CDR3 is TGTGCCAGCACCGTCTCGGGACAGGGAAGGGGCGAGCAGTACTTC. This chain joins TRBV28 and TRBJ2-7; TRBD1 aligns across 9 bases. The germline V gene has CDR1 MDHEN and CDR2 SYDVKM. Trimming cost V 7 bases and J 6 bases; bases outside gene matches: 13. This CDR3 spans 15 amino acids. Full variable domain (missing parts from reference TRBV28 and TRBJ2-7): DVKVTQSSRYLVKRTGEKVFLECVQDMDHENMFWYRQDPGLGLRLIYFSYDVKMKEKGDIPEGYSVSREKKERFSLILESASTNQTSMYLCASTVSGQGRGEQYFGPGTRLTVT.

This chain joins TRBV3-1 (or the pseudogene TRBV3-2) and TRBJ2-1, with D possibly matching TRBD1 (6 bases). Germline V CDR1 and CDR2: LGHDT, YNNKEL (reference sequence). The CDR3 has 15 residues. The V end was cut by 0 bases, the J end by 6 bases, with 12 bases between. The CDR3 here is CASSQDFSGANEQFF. DNA of the CDR3: TGTGCCAGCAGCCAAGATTTTTCAGGGGCCAATGAGCAGTTCTTC.

The rearrangement uses TRBV30 and TRBJ2-5; D might be TRBD1 (6 bases). Trimming left V 4 bases short and J 5 bases short, with 14 bases between. The V gene's germline CDR1 is GTSNPN and CDR2 SVGIG (reference sequence). The CDR3 is made up of 13 amino acids. The CDR3: CAWTGRGWETQYF. CDR3 DNA: TGTGCCTGGACAGGAAGGGGGTGGGAGACCCAGTACTTC.

The chain couples TRBV3-1 (or the pseudogene TRBV3-2) to TRBJ1-5; D may be TRBD1 (5 bases). The V gene lost 1 base and the J gene lost 4 bases, with 11 bases spanning the gap. Germline CDR1 reads LGHDT; CDR2 reads YNNKEL (reference sequence). The CDR3 covers 15 residues. The CDR3 protein is CASSQAYRPNQPQHF. CDR3 DNA: TGTGCCAGCAGCCAAGCATACAGGCCTAATCAGCCCCAGCATTTT.

The V call is TRBV29-1, the J call TRBJ2-1; 7 nucleotides line up with TRBD2. Germline lookup yields CDR1 SQVTM and CDR2 ANQGSEA. With 4 bases clipped from V and 6 bases from J, the junction kept 9 bases outside the gene matches. The CDR3 runs 14 residues. CDR3 in DNA: TGCAGCGTTGTCTCCCTAGCGGTCGTCAATGAGCAGTTCTTC. Its protein is CSVVSLAVVNEQFF.

V is TRBV5-5 and J is TRBJ1-2; D is perhaps TRBD1 (5 bases). This CDR3 contains 12 residues. Germline CDR1 is SGHKS and CDR2 is YYEKEE (reference sequence). Trimming removed 1 base at V and 4 bases at J, with 5 bases between. The CDR3 loop reads CASSLQGYGYTF. For the CDR3, the DNA is TGTGCCAGCAGCTTGCAGGGCTATGGCTACACCTTC.

CDR3 sequence: CASSRHEAGGYEQYF. DNA of the CDR3: TGCGCCAGCAGCCGCCACGAAGCGGGAGGCTACGAGCAGTACTTC. V and J are TRBV4-3 and TRBJ2-7, with 9 nucleotides matching TRBD2. CDR3 length equals 15 residues. Trimming took 4 bases from V and 3 from J; bases not matched to a gene: 7. Germline V gene lookup returns CDR1 LGHNA and CDR2 YSLEER.

The chain recombines TRBV29-1 with TRBJ2-2; a possible D gene is TRBD1 (6 bases). The CDR3 length is 13 residues. V lost 4 bases and J lost 4, with 10 bases in between. Looked up from germline, CDR1 is SQVTM and CDR2 is ANQGSEA. CDR3 nucleotide sequence: TGCAGCGTTGCCAGGGGTAGCACCGGGGAGCTGTTTTTT. Its translation: CSVARGSTGELFF.

Only one count was recorded for this clone. The gene calls are TRBV5-6 and TRBJ1-3; no firm D call. This CDR3 spans 12 amino acids. Deletions cut 1 base from V and 3 bases from J, with 2 bases between. The germline CDR1 and CDR2 sequences are SGHDT and YYEEEE. As DNA, the CDR3 is TGTGCCAGCAGCTTGTATGGAAACACCATATATTTT. This translates into CASSLYGNTIYF.

This CDR3 is CASSLGSTENTEAFF. Written as DNA, the CDR3 is TGTGCCAGCAGCTTAGGATCGACAGAGAACACTGAAGCTTTCTTT. The chain joins TRBV11-3 to TRBJ1-1, with D perhaps matching TRBD1 (5 bases). The V gene's germline CDR1 is SGHNT and CDR2 YENEEA. V gave up 1 base and J gave up 1 base, with 10 bases separating them. This CDR3 comprises 15 residues.

The table lists this clone with a count of one. The chain joins TRBV5-6 to TRBJ2-1; TRBD2 agrees at 9 bases. The V gene end was trimmed by 4 bases and the J gene end by 4 bases; junction bases not matched to a gene: 6. This CDR3 spans 15 amino acids. Germline lookup yields CDR1 SGHDT and CDR2 YYEEEE. The CDR3 region is CASSPGGRVYNEQFF. CDR3 coding DNA: TGTGCCAGCAGCCCTGGCGGGAGGGTTTACAATGAGCAGTTCTTC.

The chain joins TRBV24-1 to TRBJ2-3; D is perhaps TRBD2 (5 bases). V was pared by 5 bases and J by 1 base, with 6 bases between. CDR1 is KGHDR and CDR2 is SFDVKD in the germline V gene. The CDR3 totals 13 residues. Here the CDR3 reads CATSGSGTDTQYF. CDR3 nucleotide sequence: TGTGCCACCAGTGGTAGCGGCACAGATACGCAGTATTTT.

With respect to this clone: Other nucleotide sequences from this sample produce the same CDR3. This chain connects TRBV3-1 (or the pseudogene TRBV3-2) to TRBJ1-3; the D is unclear. V was shortened by 1 base and J by 0 bases, with 7 bases between the two germline ends. The CDR3 spans 15 residues. Germline values: CDR1 LGHDT, CDR2 YNNKEL (reference sequence). The DNA of the CDR3 is TGTGCCAGCAGCCAAGGATACAGCTCTGGAAACACCATATATTTT. Its protein product is CASSQGYSSGNTIYF.